This TCR beta chain was sequenced during a study of cytomegalovirus exposure and HLA in healthy donors. The CDR3 has 14 amino acids. V was shortened by 6 bases and J by 2 bases, with 12 bases between the two germline ends. The germline V gene has CDR1 SNHLY and CDR2 FYNNEI. This PCR relied on a set of 60 Vbeta primers and 13 Jbeta primers. The data were produced by immunoSEQ multiplex PCR, yet TCRdb's version contains in-frame clones alone and is incomplete. Of roughly 290,000 clones in the sample, about 80% were seen once. Input material: PBMCs. The J gene is TRBJ2-3, the V gene TRBV2, with D perhaps matching TRBD2 (6 bases). The sequence was collected from a girl aged 2-10 years in good health and CMV-seronegative. The CDR3 sequence is CASRYRELTDTQYF. Here the CDR3 DNA reads TGTGCCAGCAGGTATCGGGAGCTCACAGATACGCAGTATTTT.